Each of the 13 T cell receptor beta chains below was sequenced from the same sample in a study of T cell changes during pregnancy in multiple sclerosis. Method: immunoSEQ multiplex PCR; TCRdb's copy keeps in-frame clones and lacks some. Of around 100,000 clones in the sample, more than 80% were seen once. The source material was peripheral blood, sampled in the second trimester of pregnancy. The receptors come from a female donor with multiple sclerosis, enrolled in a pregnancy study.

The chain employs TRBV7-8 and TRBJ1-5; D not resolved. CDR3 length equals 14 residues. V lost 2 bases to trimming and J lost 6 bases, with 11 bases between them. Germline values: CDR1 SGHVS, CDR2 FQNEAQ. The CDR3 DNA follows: TGTGCCAGCAGCTTACAGGCTGAGGGTCAGCCCCAGCATTTT. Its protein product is CASSLQAEGQPQHF. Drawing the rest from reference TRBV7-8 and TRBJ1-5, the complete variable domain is GAGVSQSPRYKVAKRGQDVALRCDPISGHVSLFWYQQALGQGPEFLTYFQNEAQLDKSGLPSDRFFAERPEGSVSTLKIQRTQQEDSAVYLCASSLQAEGQPQHFGDGTRLSIL.

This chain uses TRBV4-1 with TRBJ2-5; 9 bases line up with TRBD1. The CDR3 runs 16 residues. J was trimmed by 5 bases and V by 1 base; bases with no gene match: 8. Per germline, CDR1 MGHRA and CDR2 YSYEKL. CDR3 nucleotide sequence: TGCGCCAGCAGCCAAGGGGCCGGGACAGGGCTCGAGACCCAGTACTTC. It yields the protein CASSQGAGTGLETQYF.

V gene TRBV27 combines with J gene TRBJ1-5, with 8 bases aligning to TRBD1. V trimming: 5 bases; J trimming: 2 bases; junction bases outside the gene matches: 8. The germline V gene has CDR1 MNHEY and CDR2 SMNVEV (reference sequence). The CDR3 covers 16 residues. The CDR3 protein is CASSPHLGQGNQPQHF. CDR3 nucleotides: TGTGCCAGCAGTCCCCACCTGGGACAGGGCAATCAGCCCCAGCATTTT.

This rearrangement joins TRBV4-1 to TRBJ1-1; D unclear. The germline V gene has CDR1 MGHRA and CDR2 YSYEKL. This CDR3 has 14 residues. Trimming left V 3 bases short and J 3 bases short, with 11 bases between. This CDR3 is CASSHPMRDTEAFF. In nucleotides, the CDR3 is TGCGCCAGCAGCCACCCGATGAGGGACACTGAAGCTTTCTTT.

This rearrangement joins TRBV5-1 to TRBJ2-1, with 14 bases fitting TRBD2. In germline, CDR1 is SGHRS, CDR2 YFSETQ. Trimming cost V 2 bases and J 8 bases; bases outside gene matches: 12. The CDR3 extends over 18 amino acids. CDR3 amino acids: CASSFWTSGRLIRDEQFF. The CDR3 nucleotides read TGCGCCAGCAGCTTTTGGACTAGCGGGAGGTTAATTCGGGATGAGCAGTTCTTC.

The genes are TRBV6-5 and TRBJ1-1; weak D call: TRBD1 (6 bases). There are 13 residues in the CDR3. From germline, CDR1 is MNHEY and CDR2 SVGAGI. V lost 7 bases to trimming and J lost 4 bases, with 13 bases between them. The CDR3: CASTPGGVTEAFF. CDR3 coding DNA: TGTGCCAGCACTCCTGGGGGCGTCACTGAAGCTTTCTTT.

The CDR3 coding sequence is TGTGCCAGCAGTGAACGGAAACGAGGACAGGGTACATACGAGCAGTACTTC. This gives the protein CASSERKRGQGTYEQYF. The chain recombines TRBV6-1 with TRBJ2-7; 8 bases line up with TRBD1. CDR3 length: 17 residues. Germline V gene sequence: CDR1 MNHNS, CDR2 SASEGT. The ends lost 2 bases at V and 4 bases at J; junction bases unmatched: 13.

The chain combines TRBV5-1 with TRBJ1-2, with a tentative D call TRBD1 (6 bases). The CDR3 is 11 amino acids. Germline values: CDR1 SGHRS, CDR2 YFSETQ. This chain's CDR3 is CEGGHGKFWTF. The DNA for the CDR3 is TGCGAAGGGGGACACGGAAAGTTTTGGACCTTC.

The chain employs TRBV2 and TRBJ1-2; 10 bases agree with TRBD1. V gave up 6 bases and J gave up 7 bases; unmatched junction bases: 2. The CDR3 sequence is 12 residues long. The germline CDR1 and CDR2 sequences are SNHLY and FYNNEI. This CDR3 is CASRTGGFGYTF. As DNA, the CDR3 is TGTGCCAGCAGGACAGGGGGCTTTGGCTACACCTTC.

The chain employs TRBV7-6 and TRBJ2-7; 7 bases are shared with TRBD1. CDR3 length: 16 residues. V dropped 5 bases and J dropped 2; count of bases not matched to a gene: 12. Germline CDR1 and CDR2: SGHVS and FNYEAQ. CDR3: CASSKSLGQGAYEQYF. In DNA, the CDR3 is TGTGCCAGCAGCAAATCGCTTGGGCAGGGGGCCTACGAGCAGTACTTC.

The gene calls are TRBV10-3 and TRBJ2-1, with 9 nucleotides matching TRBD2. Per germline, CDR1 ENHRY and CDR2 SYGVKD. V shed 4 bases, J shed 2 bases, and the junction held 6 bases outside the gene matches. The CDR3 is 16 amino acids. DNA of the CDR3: TGTGCCATCAGTGTTGTTGGCGGGGGGGCCTACAATGAGCAGTTCTTC. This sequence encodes CAISVVGGGAYNEQFF.

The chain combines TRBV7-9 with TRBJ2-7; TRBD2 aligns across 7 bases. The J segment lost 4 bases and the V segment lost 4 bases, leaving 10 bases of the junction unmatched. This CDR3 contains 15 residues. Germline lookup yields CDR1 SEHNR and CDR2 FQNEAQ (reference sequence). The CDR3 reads CASSSGRETAYEQYF. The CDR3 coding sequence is TGTGCCAGCAGCTCAGGGCGGGAGACGGCGTACGAGCAGTACTTC. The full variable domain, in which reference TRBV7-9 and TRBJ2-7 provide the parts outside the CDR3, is DTGVSQNPRHKITKRGQNVTFRCDPISEHNRLYWYRQTLGQGPEFLTYFQNEAQLEKSRLLSDRFSAERPKGSFSTLEIQRTEQGDSAMYLCASSSGRETAYEQYFGPGTRLTVT.

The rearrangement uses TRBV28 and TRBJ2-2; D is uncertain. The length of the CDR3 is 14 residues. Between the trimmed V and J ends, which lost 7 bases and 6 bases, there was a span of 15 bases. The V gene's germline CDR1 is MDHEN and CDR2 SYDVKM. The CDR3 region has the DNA TGTGCCAGCAAAGGCGGCTCTGCACCCGGGGAGCTGTTTTTT. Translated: CASKGGSAPGELFF.